The clone carrying this TCR beta chain was seen a handful of times. Its antigen is as yet unknown. TCRB transcripts that were expressed got sequenced, as all of the isolated RNA had been reverse transcribed. Sequenced by immunoSEQ multiplex PCR; TCRdb stores in-frame clones only, minus some. The table includes 310,000 or so clones, 7% to 10% detected once. The data are from a study of beta chain features in type 1 diabetes. The V gene's germline CDR1 is SNHLY and CDR2 FYNNEI. The CDR3 is 12 residues long. Trimming pared 4 bases from V and 7 bases from J, leaving 10 bases between. Study outcomes and limitations: Type 1 diabetes patients showed fewer insertions and more deletions at VDJ junctions. A moderate, significant TCRB CDR3 shortening appeared in type 1 diabetes across four CD4+ subsets.

The receptor's source is a man aged 25 to 45 with type 1 diabetes. Material: central memory CD4+ T cells from blood. The V and J genes are TRBV2 and TRBJ1-2, with D possibly being TRBD1 (6 bases). This CDR3 is CASSAGALGYTF. The DNA for the CDR3 is TGTGCCAGCAGTGCGGGGGCACTTGGCTACACCTTC.